This TCR beta chain was recovered during a study of response to subunit inactivated influenza vaccine. Study-wide results and caveats: Each seasonal flu vaccination may recruit only limited new T cells, authors suggested.

TCRdb independently ran MiXCR on the RT-PCR reads; one entry per CDR3 protein. The top ten clones hold 10% to 15% of a sample with 490,000 or so distinct CDR3 sequences, around 8% of them seen once. The germline V gene encodes CDR1 SGHTA and CDR2 FQGNSA. The CDR3 has 16 residues. V dropped 5 bases and J dropped 5; count of bases not matched to a gene: 14. Only a few counts were recorded for this clonotype. Antigen: not known. The rearrangement links TRBV7-2 to TRBJ1-1; 7 bases match TRBD1. This material consisted of PBMCs from blood, taken 23 to 25 months after vaccination. The source of this sequence is a man between 50 and 69 years old who received an inactivated influenza vaccine. CDR3 nucleotide sequence: TGTGCCAGCAGCCTGAGGGGAGGGACAGCTCGAACTGAAGCTTTCTTT. Protein: CASSLRGGTARTEAFF.